The TCR beta chain under discussion was sequenced for a study of regulatory T cells in long-lasting Graves disease. Study overall: Graves' patients, diagnosed recently, had received antithyroid drugs under 3 months. Study results and caveats: TRBV28 was favored in persistent disease, as were TRBJ1-2 and TRBJ2-5.

There are many counts of this clonotype. Its antigen is unknown. According to the study, TCR beta libraries were built with iRepertoire HTBI primers and CDR3-region Arm-PCR. TCRdb ran MiXCR on the multiplex PCR reads and lists one entry per CDR3 protein. Among some 240,000 distinct CDR3 sequences listed, roughly a fifth were seen once. Time point in this sample: newly diagnosed GD, antithyroid drugs for less than 3 months. Generation of the TCR library employed RNA extracted from PBMCs. V was trimmed by 7 bases and J by 4 bases, leaving 19 bases between them. Per germline, CDR1 MDHEN and CDR2 SYDVKM. The CDR3 has 15 amino acids. This sample also belongs to another study, concerning T cells in Graves' hyperthyroidism and ophthalmopathy. That publication notes: Diagnostic assessment was based on clinical symptoms, serum thyroxine and TRAb, thyroid ultrasound and orbital computed tomography. Among thyroid clonotypes expanded above 0.001, most also appeared in blood.

This specimen consisted of peripheral blood mononuclear cells (PBMCs), obtained at new diagnosis, from a patient treated with antithyroid drugs. The clonotype comes from a woman in her 30s with Graves disease. The chain joins TRBV28 to TRBJ1-2; TRBD1 is a possible D gene (6 bases). The CDR3: CASTSTGRGPYGYTF. CDR3 DNA: TGTGCCAGCACCTCTACGGGGCGGGGGCCCTATGGCTACACCTTC.